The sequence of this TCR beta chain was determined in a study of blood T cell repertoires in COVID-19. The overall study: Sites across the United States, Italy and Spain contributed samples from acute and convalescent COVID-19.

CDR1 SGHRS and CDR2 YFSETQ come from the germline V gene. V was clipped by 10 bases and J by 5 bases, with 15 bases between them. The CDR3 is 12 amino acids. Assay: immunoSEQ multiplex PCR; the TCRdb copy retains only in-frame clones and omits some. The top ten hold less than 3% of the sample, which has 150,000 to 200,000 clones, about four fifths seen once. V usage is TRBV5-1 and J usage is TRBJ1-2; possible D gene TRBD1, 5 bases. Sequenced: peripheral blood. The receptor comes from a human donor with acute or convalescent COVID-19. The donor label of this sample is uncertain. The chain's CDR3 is CAGHGGWYGYTF. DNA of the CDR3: TGCGCCGGTCACGGGGGGTGGTATGGCTACACCTTC.